This entry features one TCR beta chain sequence. The data belong to a study of cytomegalovirus exposure and HLA in healthy donors. CDR1 and CDR2 (germline): SGDLS, YYNGEE. V was pared by 0 bases and J by 1 base, with 8 bases between. The CDR3 contains 14 residues. Primers included in the PCR were 60 Vbeta and 13 Jbeta primers. The data were produced by immunoSEQ multiplex PCR, yet TCRdb's version contains in-frame clones alone and is incomplete. The sample shows around 92,000 clones, around 83% of them seen only once. This TCR was sampled from a female donor in good health and CMV-seropositive. The specimen sequenced was PBMCs. V and J are TRBV9 and TRBJ2-7; no clear D. The CDR3 sequence: CASSVAPVSYEQYF. The CDR3 region has the DNA TGTGCCAGCAGCGTAGCTCCAGTTTCCTACGAGCAGTACTTC.